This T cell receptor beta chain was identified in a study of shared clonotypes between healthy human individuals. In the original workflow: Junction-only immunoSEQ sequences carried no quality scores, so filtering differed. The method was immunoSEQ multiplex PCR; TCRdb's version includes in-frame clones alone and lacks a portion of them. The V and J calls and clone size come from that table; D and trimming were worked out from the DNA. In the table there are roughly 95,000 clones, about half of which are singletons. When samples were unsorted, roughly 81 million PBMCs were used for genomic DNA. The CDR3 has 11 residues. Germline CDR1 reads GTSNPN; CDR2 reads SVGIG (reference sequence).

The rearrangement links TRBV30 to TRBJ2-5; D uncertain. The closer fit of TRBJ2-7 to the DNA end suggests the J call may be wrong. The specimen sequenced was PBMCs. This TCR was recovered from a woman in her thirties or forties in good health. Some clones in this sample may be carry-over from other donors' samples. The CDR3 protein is CAWSVSFEQYF. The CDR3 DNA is TGTGCCTGGAGTGTAAGTTTCGAGCAGTACTTC.